This TCR beta chain came from a study of PD-1 blockade in classical Hodgkin lymphoma. At the level of the study: Nivolumab 3 mg/kg was given intravenously every 2 weeks.

Profiled with immunoSEQ multiplex PCR; TCRdb holds only in-frame clones, not every one. The sample yields tens of thousands of clones, almost 90% seen once. Turning to this clone: Its specificity is not known.

Trimming pared 1 base from V and 1 base from J, leaving 4 bases between. This CDR3 comprises 12 residues. Germline CDR1 and CDR2: GTSNPN and SVGIG (reference sequence). Study-wide points: A significant rise in TCR diversity was seen by C4D1 for CD4+ cells but not for CD8+ cells. The authors excluded patients who started nivolumab under 1 year after ASCT. Prior to therapy, complete responders displayed diversity much like that of newly diagnosed patients.

Noted time point: cycle 4 day 1 (C4D1), after 6 weeks of nivolumab. Patients all relapsed after autologous stem cell transplantation, and there was variation in brentuximab vedotin exposure. Source: peripheral blood mononuclear cells (PBMCs), taken before the fourth cycle of nivolumab. The chain combines TRBV30 with TRBJ1-1; no clear D gene. This receptor was obtained from a human donor with classical Hodgkin lymphoma. The CDR3 DNA is TGTGCCTGGAGTGACACGAACACTGAAGCTTTCTTT. Residues: CAWSDTNTEAFF.